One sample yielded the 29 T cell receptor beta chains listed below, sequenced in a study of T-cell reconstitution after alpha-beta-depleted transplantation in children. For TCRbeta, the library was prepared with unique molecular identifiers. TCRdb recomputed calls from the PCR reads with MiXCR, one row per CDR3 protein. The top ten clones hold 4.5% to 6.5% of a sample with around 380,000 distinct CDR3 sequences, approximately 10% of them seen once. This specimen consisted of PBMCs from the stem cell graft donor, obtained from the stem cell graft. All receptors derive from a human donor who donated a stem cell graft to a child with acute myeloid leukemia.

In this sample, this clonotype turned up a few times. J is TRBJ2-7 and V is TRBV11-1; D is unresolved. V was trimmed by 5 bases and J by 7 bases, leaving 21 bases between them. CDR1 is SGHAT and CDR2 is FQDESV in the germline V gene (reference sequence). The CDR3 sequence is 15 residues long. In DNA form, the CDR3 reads TGTGCCAGCAGCCCGCTAAAGGCACGGGTGGGTGAGCAGTACTTC. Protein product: CASSPLKARVGEQYF.

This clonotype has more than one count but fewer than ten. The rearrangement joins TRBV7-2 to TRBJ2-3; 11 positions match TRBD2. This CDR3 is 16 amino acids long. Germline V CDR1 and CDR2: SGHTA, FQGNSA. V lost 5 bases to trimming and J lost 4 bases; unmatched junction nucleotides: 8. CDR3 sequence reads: CASSMYSGRAADTQYF. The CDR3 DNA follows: TGTGCCAGCAGCATGTATAGCGGGAGGGCCGCAGATACGCAGTATTTT.

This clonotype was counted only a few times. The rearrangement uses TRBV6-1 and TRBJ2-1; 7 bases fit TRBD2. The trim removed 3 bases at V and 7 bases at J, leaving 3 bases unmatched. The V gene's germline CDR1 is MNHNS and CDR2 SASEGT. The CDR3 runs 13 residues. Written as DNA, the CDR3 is TGTGCCAGCAGTGATTGGGGAGGGAATGAGCAGTTCTTC. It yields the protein CASSDWGGNEQFF.

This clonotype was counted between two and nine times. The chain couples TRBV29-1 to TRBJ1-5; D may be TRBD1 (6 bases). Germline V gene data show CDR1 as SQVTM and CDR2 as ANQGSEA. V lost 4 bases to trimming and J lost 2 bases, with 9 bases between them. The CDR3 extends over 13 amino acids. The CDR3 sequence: CSVGGLGNQPQHF. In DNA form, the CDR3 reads TGCAGCGTTGGGGGGCTAGGCAATCAGCCCCAGCATTTT.

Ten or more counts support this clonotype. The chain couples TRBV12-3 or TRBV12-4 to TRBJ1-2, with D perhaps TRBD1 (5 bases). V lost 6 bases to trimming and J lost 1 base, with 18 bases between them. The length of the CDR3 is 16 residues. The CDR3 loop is CASSPVVRGYNYGYTF. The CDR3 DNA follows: TGTGCCAGCAGCCCCGTCGTTAGGGGCTATAACTATGGCTACACCTTC.

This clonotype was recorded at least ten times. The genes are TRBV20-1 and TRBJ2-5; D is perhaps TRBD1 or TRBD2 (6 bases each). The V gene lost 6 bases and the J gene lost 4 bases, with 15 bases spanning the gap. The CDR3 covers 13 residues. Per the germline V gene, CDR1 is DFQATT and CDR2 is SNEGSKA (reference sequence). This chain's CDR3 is CSASPGAGETQYF. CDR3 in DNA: TGCAGTGCCTCTCCGGGGGCGGGAGAGACCCAGTACTTC.

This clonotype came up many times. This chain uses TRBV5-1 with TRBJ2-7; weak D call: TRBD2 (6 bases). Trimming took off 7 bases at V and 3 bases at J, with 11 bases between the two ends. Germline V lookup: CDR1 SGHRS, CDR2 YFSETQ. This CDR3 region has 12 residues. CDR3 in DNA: TGCGCCAGCCGGGACTCCATCTACGAGCAGTACTTC. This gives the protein CASRDSIYEQYF.

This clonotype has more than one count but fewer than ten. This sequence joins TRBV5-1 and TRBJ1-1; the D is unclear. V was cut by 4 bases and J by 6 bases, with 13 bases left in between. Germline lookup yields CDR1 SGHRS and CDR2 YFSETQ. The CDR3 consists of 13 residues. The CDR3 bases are TGCGCCAGCAGCGATGGCGGGGAGGCTGAAGCTTTCTTT. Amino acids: CASSDGGEAEAFF.

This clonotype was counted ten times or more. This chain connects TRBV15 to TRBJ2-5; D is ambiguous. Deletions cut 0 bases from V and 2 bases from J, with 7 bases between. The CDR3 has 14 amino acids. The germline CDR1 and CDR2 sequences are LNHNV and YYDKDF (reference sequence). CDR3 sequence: CATSRDRLQETQYF. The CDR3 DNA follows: TGTGCCACCAGCAGAGACAGATTGCAAGAGACCCAGTACTTC.

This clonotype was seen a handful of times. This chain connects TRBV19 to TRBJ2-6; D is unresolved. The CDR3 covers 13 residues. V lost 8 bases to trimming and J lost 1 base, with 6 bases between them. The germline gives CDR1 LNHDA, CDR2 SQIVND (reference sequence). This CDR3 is CASVKSGANVLTF. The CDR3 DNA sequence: TGTGCCAGTGTCAAGTCTGGGGCCAACGTCCTGACTTTC.

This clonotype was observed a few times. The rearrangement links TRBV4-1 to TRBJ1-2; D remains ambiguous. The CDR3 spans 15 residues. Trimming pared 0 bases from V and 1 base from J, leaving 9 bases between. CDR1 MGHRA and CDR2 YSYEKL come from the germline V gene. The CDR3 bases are TGCGCCAGCAGCCAAGAGCGGGCAAGTAACTATGGCTACACCTTC. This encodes CASSQERASNYGYTF.

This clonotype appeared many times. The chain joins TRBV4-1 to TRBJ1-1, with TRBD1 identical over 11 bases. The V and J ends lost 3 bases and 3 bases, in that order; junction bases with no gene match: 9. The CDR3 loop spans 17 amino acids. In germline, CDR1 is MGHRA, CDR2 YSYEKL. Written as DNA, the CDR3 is TGCGCCAGCAGCCAGGGAGCCGGGACAGGGGGTTACACTGAAGCTTTCTTT. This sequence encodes CASSQGAGTGGYTEAFF.

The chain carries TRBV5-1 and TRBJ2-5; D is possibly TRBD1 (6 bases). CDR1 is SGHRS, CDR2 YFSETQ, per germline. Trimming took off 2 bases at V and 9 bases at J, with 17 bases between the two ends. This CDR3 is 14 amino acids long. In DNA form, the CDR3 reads TGCGCCAGCAGCTTCGAGACAGGAGCCCGGGCCCAGTACTTC. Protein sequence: CASSFETGARAQYF. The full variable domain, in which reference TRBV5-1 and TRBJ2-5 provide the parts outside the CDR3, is KAGVTQTPRYLIKTRGQQVTLSCSPISGHRSVSWYQQTPGQGLQFLFEYFSETQRNKGNFPGRFSGRQFSNSRSEMNVSTLELGDSALYLCASSFETGARAQYFGPGTRLLVL.

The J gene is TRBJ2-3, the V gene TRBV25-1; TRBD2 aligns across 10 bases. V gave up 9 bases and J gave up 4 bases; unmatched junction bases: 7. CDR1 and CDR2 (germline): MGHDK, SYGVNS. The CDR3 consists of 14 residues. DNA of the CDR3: TGTGCCAGTGGAACTAGCGGGACGGCAGATACGCAGTATTTT. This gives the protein CASGTSGTADTQYF.

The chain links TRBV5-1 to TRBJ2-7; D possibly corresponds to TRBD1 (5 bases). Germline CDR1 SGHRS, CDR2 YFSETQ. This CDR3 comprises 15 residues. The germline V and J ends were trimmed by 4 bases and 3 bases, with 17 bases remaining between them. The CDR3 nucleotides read TGCGCCAGCAGCCCGACTGACAGTTCCTTCTACGAGCAGTACTTC. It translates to CASSPTDSSFYEQYF. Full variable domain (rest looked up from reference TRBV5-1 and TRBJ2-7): KAGVTQTPRYLIKTRGQQVTLSCSPISGHRSVSWYQQTPGQGLQFLFEYFSETQRNKGNFPGRFSGRQFSNSRSEMNVSTLELGDSALYLCASSPTDSSFYEQYFGPGTRLTVT.

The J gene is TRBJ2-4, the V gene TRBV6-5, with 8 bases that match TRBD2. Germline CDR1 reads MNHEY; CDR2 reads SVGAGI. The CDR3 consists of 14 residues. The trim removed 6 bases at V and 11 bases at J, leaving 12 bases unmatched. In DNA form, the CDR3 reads TGTGCCAGCAGATACAGTCAGCGGGAGAGGCTTCAGTACTTC. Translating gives CASRYSQRERLQYF.

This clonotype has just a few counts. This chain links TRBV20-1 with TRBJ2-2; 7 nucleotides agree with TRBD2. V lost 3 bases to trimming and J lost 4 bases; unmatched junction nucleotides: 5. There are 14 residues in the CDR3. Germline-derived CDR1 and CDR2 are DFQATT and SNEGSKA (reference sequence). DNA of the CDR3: TGCAGTGCTAGCAGCGGGGTCCCCACCGGGGAGCTGTTTTTT. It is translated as CSASSGVPTGELFF.

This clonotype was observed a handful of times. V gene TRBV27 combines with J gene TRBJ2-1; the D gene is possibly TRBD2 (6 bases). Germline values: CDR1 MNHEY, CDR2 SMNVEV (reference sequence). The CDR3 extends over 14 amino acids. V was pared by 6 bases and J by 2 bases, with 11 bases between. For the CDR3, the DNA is TGTGCCAGCAGGGAGGGGAACGCCTACAATGAGCAGTTCTTC. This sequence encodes CASREGNAYNEQFF.

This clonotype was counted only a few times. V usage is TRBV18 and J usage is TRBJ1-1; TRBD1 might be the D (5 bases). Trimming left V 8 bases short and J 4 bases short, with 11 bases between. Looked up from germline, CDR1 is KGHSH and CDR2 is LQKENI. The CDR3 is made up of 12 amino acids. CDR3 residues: CASADRGTEAFF. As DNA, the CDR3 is TGTGCCAGCGCAGATAGGGGCACTGAAGCTTTCTTT.

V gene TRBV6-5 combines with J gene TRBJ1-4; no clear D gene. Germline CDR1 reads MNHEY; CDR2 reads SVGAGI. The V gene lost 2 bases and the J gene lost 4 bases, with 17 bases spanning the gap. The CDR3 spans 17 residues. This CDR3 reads CASSYALRFHRNEKLFF. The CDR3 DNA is TGTGCCAGCAGTTACGCATTGCGGTTTCACCGTAATGAAAAACTGTTTTTT.

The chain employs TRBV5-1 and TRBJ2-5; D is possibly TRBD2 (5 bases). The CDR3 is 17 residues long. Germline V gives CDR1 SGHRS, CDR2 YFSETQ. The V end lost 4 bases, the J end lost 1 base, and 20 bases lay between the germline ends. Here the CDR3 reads CASSRSPEAVRQETQYF. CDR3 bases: TGCGCCAGCAGCCGCTCTCCGGAGGCGGTTCGCCAAGAGACCCAGTACTTC. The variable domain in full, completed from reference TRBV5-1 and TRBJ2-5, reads KAGVTQTPRYLIKTRGQQVTLSCSPISGHRSVSWYQQTPGQGLQFLFEYFSETQRNKGNFPGRFSGRQFSNSRSEMNVSTLELGDSALYLCASSRSPEAVRQETQYFGPGTRLLVL.

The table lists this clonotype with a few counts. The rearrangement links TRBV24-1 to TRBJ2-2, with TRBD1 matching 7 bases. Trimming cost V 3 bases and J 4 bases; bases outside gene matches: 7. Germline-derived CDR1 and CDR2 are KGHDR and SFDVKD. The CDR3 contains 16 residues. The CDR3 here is CATSDPRQGFTGELFF. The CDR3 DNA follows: TGTGCCACCAGTGATCCGAGACAGGGTTTCACCGGGGAGCTGTTTTTT.

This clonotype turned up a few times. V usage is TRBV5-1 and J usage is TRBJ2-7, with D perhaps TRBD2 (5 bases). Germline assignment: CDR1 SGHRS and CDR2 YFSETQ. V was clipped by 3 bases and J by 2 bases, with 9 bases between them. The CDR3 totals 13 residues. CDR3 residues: CASSYGGPYEQYF. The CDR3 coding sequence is TGCGCCAGCAGCTACGGCGGGCCCTACGAGCAGTACTTC. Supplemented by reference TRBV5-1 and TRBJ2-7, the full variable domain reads KAGVTQTPRYLIKTRGQQVTLSCSPISGHRSVSWYQQTPGQGLQFLFEYFSETQRNKGNFPGRFSGRQFSNSRSEMNVSTLELGDSALYLCASSYGGPYEQYFGPGTRLTVT.

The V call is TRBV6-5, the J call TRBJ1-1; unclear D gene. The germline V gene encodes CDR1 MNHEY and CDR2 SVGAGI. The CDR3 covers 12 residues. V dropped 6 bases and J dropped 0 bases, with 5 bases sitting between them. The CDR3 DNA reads TGTGCCAGCAGCTACGTGAACACTGAAGCTTTCTTT. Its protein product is CASSYVNTEAFF.

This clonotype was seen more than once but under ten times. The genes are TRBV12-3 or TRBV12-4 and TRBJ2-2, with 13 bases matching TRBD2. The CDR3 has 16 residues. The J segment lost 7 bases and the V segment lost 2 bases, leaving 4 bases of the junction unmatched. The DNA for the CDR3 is TGTGCCAGCAGTTTAACTAGCGGGGGGGCCGTCGGGGAGCTGTTTTTT. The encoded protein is CASSLTSGGAVGELFF.

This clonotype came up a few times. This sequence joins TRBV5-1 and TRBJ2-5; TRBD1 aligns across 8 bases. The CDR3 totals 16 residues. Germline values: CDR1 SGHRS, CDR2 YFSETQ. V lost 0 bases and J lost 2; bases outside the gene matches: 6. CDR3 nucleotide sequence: TGCGCCAGCAGCTTGGCCGCCCGGACAGGGCAAGAGACCCAGTACTTC. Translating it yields CASSLAARTGQETQYF. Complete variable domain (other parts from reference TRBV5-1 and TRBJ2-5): KAGVTQTPRYLIKTRGQQVTLSCSPISGHRSVSWYQQTPGQGLQFLFEYFSETQRNKGNFPGRFSGRQFSNSRSEMNVSTLELGDSALYLCASSLAARTGQETQYFGPGTRLLVL.

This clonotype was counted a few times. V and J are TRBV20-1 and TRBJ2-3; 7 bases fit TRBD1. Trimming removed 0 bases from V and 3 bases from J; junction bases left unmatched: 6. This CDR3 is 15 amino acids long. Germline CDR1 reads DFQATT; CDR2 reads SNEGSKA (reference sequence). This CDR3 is CSARDPHRGTDTQYF. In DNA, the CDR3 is TGCAGTGCTAGAGATCCCCACAGGGGAACAGATACGCAGTATTTT.

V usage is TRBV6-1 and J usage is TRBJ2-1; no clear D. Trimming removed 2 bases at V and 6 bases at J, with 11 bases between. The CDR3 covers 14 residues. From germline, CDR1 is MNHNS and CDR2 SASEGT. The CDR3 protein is CASSERLKGNEQFF. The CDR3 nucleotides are TGTGCCAGCAGTGAAAGACTGAAGGGCAATGAGCAGTTCTTC.

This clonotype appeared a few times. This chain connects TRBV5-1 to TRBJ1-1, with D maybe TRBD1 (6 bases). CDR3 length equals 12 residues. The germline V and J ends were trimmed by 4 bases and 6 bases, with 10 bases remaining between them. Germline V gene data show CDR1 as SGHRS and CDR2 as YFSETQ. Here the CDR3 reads CASSPGVSEAFF. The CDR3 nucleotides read TGCGCCAGCAGCCCAGGGGTTTCTGAAGCTTTCTTT.